This is a list of T cell receptor beta chains from one sample in a study of blood T cell repertoires in COVID-19. The assay was immunoSEQ multiplex PCR, and TCRdb's table has in-frame clones only and misses some. The sample records more than 110,000 clones, under 85% being singletons. Input material: peripheral blood. These receptor sequences come from a woman aged 80 or over in a cohort sampled during active or convalescent COVID-19. The conserved cysteine and the conserved F or W are not part of the CDR3 here. Each record gives: V gene, CDR3 length, CDR3 protein.

>TRBV7-6|14
ASSPGPGANTGELF
>TRBV19|13
ASRADRVNTGELF
>TRBV6-5|12
ASSRDSSGNTIY
>TRBV6-2/TRBV6-3|17
ASSYSRLTGVFFTDTQY
>TRBV5-8|14
ASSHGTSGVINEQF
>TRBV6-5|13
ASSYSGGGAGEQF
>TRBV7-9|13
ASSQSAGVEETQY
>TRBV18|13
ASSPALVEGETQY
>TRBV30|13
AWRLGGGGTGELF
>TRBV29-1|11
SVADLATSGAF
>TRBV5-4|14
ASSPNGEQGGETQY